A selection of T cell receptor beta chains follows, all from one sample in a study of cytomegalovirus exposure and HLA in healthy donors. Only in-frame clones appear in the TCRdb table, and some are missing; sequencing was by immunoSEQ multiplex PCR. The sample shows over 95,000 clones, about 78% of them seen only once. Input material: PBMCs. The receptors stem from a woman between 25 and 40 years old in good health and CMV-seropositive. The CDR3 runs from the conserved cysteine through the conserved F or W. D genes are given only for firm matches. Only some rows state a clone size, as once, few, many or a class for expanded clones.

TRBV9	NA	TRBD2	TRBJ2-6	TGTGCCAGCAGCTCGCCTAGCGGGAGCTCTGGGGCCAACGTCCTGACTTTC	CASSSPSGSSGANVLTF
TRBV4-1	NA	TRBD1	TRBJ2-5	TGCGCCAGCAGCCAGTCGGACAGGGACCAAGAGACCCAGTACTTC	CASSQSDRDQETQYF
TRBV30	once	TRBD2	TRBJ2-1	TGTGCCTGGAGTTTAGTCGCGGGAGATAATGAGCAGTTCTTC	CAWSLVAGDNEQFF
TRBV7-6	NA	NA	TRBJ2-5	TGTGCCAGCAGTCCAAAACTAGATTCCCAAGAGACCCAGTACTTC	CASSPKLDSQETQYF
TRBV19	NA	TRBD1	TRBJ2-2	TGTGCCAGTAGTATCAGGGGGCCGAACACCGGGGAGCTGTTTTTT	CASSIRGPNTGELFF
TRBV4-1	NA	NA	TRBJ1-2	TGCGCCAGCAGCCAAGATAGTGTCGCGGGTTTGCGTGGCTACACCTTC	CASSQDSVAGLRGYTF
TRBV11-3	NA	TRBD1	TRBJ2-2	TGTGCCAGCAGACCAGAAGACAGGGGGCATACCGGGGAGCTGTTTTTT	CASRPEDRGHTGELFF
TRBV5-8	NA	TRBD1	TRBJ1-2	TGTGCCAGCAGCTGGACAGGGGCCTATGGCTACACCTTC	CASSWTGAYGYTF
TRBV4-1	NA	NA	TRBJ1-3	TGCGCCAGCAGCCAAGGAATGCGGGGAAACACCATATATTTT	CASSQGMRGNTIYF
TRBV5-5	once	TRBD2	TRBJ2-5	TGTGCCAGCAGCTTGGCCTTGGGACTAGCCCAAGAGACCCAGTACTTC	CASSLALGLAQETQYF
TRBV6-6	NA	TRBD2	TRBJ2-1	TGTGCCAGCAGTTACAGTGTGGGGGGGAGGAATGAGCAGTTCTTC	CASSYSVGGRNEQFF
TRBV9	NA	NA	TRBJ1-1	TGTGCCAGCAGCCCAAACTACAGGGATGAAGCTTTCTTT	CASSPNYRDEAFF
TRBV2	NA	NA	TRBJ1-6	TGTGCCAGCAGTGAAGACAGCCGGGGGTCACCCCTCCACTTT	CASSEDSRGSPLHF
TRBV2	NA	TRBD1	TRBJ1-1	TGTGCCAGCAGCCCTGGACAGGGGGAAGCTTTCTTT	CASSPGQGEAFF
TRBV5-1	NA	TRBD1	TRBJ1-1	TGCGCCAGCAGCCTGACAGGGGACACTGAAGCTTTCTTT	CASSLTGDTEAFF
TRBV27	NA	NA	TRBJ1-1	TGTGCCAGCAGTTTCAAGGACAAGGGCACTGAAGCTTTCTTT	CASSFKDKGTEAFF
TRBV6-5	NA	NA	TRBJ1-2	TGTGCCAGCAGTTACTCGTTAGATTCCGGGTCCTACACCTTC	CASSYSLDSGSYTF
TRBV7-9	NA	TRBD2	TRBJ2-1	TGTGCCAGCAGCCTGCCTGGAGCGGGAGGGTACAATGAGCAGTTCTTC	CASSLPGAGGYNEQFF
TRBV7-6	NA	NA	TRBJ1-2	TGTGCCAGCACCCTGTTGGGCCAGGACTATGGCTACACCTTC	CASTLLGQDYGYTF
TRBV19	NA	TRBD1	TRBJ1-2	TGTGCCAGTAGTCTCGGACAGGTCGGTGGCTACACCTTC	CASSLGQVGGYTF
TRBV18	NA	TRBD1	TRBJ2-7	TGTGCCAGCTCAGCAGACAGGGTCAACGAGCAGTACTTC	CASSADRVNEQYF
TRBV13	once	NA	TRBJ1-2	TGTGCCAGCAGCTCCCCCCCGAGGGTGGATGGCTACACCTTC	CASSSPPRVDGYTF
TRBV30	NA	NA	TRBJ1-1	TGTGCCTGGAGTCTTCAGACAGGATATACTGAAGCTTTCTTT	CAWSLQTGYTEAFF
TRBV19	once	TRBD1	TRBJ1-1	TGTGCCAGTAGTACTCAAGGACAGGGTGAAGCTTTCTTT	CASSTQGQGEAFF
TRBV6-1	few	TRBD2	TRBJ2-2	TGTGCCAGCAGTGAATTAGCGGGGGGTTCAACCGGGGAGCTGTTTTTT	CASSELAGGSTGELFF
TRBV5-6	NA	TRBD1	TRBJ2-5	TGTGCCAGCAGCCGGACAGGGGAAGGGGAGACCCAGTACTTC	CASSRTGEGETQYF
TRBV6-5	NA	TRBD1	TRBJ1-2	TGTGCCAGCAGAACCCGACAGGGGGCGCCCGGCTACACCTTC	CASRTRQGAPGYTF
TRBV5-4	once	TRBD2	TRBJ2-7	TGTGCCAGCAGCTTAGCGGGAAGCTCCTACGAGCAGTACTTC	CASSLAGSSYEQYF
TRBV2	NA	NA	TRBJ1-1	TGTGCCAGCGGACAGAACACTGAAGCTTTCTTT	CASGQNTEAFF
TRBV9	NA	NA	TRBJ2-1	TGTGCCAGCAGCGCTCCTAGGTCCTACAATGAGCAGTTCTTC	CASSAPRSYNEQFF
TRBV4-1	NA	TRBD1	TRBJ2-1	TGCGCCAGCAGCTACAGGGGCCAGAGCTCCTACAATGAGCAGTTCTTC	CASSYRGQSSYNEQFF
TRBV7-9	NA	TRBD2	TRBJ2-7	TGTGCCAGCAGTTTCCTAGCGGGATTCACCTACGAGCAGTACTTC	CASSFLAGFTYEQYF
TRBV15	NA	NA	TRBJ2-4	TGTGCCACCAGCGTCGGGGGAGCCGGCCTACGGGCGGACTTC	CATSVGGAGLRADF
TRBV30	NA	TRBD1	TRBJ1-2	TGTGCCTGGAAGATAGACAGGGGGTACTATGGCTACACCTTC	CAWKIDRGYYGYTF
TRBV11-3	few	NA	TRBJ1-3	TGTGCCAGCAGCCCCACTTCTGGAAACACCATATATTTT	CASSPTSGNTIYF
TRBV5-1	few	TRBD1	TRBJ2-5	TGCGCCAGCAGCATAGGACAGGGATTATGGGAGACCCAGTACTTC	CASSIGQGLWETQYF
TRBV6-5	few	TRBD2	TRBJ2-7	TGTGCCAGCAGGCCCCGGACTAGCCCCAACGAGCAGTACTTC	CASRPRTSPNEQYF
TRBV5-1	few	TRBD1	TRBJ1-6	TGCGCCAGCAGCCTGGGGGGGCAGGGGGATAATTCACCCCTCCACTTT	CASSLGGQGDNSPLHF
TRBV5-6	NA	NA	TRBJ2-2	TGTGCCAGCAGCTTGGGCCAGGGCAGCACCGGGGAGCTGTTTTTT	CASSLGQGSTGELFF
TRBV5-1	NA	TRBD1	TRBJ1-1	TGCGCCAGCAGCGAGACAGGGCGCCGTGAAGCTTTCTTT	CASSETGRREAFF
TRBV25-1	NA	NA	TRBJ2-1	TGTGCCAGCAGTGCACACCCCTCGACACTCTACAATGAGCAGTTCTTC	CASSAHPSTLYNEQFF
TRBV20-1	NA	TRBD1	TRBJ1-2	TGCAGTGCGGGGACAGGGGAGGGCTACACCTTC	CSAGTGEGYTF
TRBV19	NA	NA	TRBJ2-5	TGTGCCAGTAGCCCGAAATTCCTGGCAGAGACCCAGTACTTC	CASSPKFLAETQYF
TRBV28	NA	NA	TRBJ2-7	TGTGCCACTCAGGGACTTTACTACGAGCAGTACTTC	CATQGLYYEQYF
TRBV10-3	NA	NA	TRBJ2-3	TGTGCCATCAGTACACAGGACGTACTCACAGATACGCAGTATTTT	CAISTQDVLTDTQYF